This TCR beta chain was found in a study of human T cells and chemical hapten exposure. About the study: Largely, small differences in pooled library volume made per-sample TCR yields vary.

MiXCR was run by TCRdb on the RACE reads, yielding one entry per CDR3 protein. The data contain tens of thousands of distinct CDR3 sequences, roughly 10% of them singletons. In this sample, this clonotype turned up many times. Indicated time point: patch test 2, 6 weeks after DPC sensitization. This sample's treatment: therapeutic diphenylcyclopropenone sensitization with weekly scalp DPC. Germline loops: CDR1 SQVTM, CDR2 ANQGSEA. Trimming cost V 1 base and J 7 bases; bases outside gene matches: 4. The CDR3 runs 13 residues. This chain joins TRBV29-1 and TRBJ2-4; TRBD1 aligns across 7 bases. The sequence was collected from a woman aged 25 to 39 with alopecia areata. Some clones in this sample may be carry-over from other donors' samples. This material consisted of whole blood, taken in connection with sensitization to the hapten diphenylcyclopropenone (DPC). The CDR3 nucleotides are TGCAGCGTTGAAGGTACAGGGGATAACATTCAGTACTTC. It translates to CSVEGTGDNIQYF.